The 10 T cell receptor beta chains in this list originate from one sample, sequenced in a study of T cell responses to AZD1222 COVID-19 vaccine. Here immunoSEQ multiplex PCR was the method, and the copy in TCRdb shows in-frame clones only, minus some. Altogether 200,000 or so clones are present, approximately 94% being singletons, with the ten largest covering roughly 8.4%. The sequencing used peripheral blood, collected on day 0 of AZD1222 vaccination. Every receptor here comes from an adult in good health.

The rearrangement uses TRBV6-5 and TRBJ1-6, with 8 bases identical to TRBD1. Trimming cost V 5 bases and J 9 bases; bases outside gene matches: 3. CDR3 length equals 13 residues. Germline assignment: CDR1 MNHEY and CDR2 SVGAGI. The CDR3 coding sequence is TGTGCCAGCAGTCAAACAGGGGGTTCACCCCTCCACTTT. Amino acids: CASSQTGGSPLHF.

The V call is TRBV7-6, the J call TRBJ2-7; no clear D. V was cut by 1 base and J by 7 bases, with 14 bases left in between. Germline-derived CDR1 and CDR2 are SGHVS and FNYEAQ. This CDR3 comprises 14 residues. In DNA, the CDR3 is TGTGCCAGCAGCTTAGGTACCTCCGGTGAGGAGCAGTACTTC. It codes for CASSLGTSGEEQYF.

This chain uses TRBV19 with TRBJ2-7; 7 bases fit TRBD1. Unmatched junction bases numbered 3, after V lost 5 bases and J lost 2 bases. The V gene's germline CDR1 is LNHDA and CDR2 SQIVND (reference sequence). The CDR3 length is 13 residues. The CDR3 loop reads CASSDGQAYEQYF. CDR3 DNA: TGTGCCAGTAGTGACGGACAGGCCTACGAGCAGTACTTC. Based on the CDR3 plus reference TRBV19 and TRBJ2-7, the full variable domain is DGGITQSPKYLFRKEGQNVTLSCEQNLNHDAMYWYRQDPGQGLRLIYYSQIVNDFQKGDIAEGYSVSREKKESFPLTVTSAQKNPTAFYLCASSDGQAYEQYFGPGTRLTVT.

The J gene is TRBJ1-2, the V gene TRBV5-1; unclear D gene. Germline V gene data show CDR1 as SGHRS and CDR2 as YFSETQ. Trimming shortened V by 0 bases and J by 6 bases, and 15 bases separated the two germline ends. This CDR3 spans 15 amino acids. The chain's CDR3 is CASSLVVGQPDGYTF. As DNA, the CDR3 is TGCGCCAGCAGCTTGGTCGTCGGTCAGCCGGATGGCTACACCTTC.

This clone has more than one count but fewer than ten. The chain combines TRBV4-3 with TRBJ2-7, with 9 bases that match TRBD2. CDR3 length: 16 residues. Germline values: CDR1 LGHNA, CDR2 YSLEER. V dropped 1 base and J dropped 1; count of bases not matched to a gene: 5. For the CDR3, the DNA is TGCGCCAGCAGCCAAGGGGCAACTAGCGGGTCCTACGAGCAGTACTTC. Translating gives CASSQGATSGSYEQYF.

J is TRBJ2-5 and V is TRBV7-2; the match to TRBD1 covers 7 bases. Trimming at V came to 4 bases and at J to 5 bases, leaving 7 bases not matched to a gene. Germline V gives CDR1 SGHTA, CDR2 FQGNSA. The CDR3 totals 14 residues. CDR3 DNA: TGTGCCAGCAGCTGGGGCGACAGGGTTGAGACCCAGTACTTC. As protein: CASSWGDRVETQYF.

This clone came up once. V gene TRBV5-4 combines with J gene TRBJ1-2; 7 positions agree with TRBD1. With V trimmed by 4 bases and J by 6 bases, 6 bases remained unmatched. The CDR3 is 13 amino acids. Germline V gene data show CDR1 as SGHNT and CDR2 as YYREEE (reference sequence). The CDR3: CASSLHRGDGYTF. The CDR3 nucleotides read TGTGCCAGCAGCCTGCACAGGGGCGATGGCTACACCTTC.

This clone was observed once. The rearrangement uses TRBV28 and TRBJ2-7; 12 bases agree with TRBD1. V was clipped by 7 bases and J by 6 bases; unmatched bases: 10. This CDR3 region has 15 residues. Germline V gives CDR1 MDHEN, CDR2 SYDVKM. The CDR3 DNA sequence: TGTGCCAGCACCCCCGCGGGGACAGGGGGCCGCGAGCAGTACTTC. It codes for CASTPAGTGGREQYF. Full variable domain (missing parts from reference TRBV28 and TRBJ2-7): DVKVTQSSRYLVKRTGEKVFLECVQDMDHENMFWYRQDPGLGLRLIYFSYDVKMKEKGDIPEGYSVSREKKERFSLILESASTNQTSMYLCASTPAGTGGREQYFGPGTRLTVT.

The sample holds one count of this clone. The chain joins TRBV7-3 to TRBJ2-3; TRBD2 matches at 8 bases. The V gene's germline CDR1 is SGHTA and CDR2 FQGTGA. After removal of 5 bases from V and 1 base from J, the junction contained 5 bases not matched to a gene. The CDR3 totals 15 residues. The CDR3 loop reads CASSATGGGTDTQYF. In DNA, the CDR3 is TGTGCCAGCAGCGCGACGGGAGGGGGCACAGATACGCAGTATTTT.

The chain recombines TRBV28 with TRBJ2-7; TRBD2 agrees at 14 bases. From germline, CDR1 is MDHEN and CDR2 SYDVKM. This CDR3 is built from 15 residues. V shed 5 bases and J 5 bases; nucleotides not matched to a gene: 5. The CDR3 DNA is TGTGCCAGCAGTCTCGGACTAGCGGGAGGAGACGAGCAGTACTTC. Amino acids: CASSLGLAGGDEQYF.